This note documents a single T cell receptor (beta chain) sequence. Its antigen remains unidentified. CDR1 is DFQATT, CDR2 SNEGSKA, per germline (reference sequence). The CDR3 length is 15 residues. Trimming took 5 bases from V and 4 from J, leaving 20 bases between them. This entry belongs to a study of post-analysis software for immune sequencing data. The wider study: Recorded disease courses covered relapsing-remitting, secondary progressive and progressive-relapsing multiple sclerosis. Some patients had no subtype annotation. General study points: Compared against controls, patients with multiple sclerosis displayed significantly lower normalized Chao1 diversity. Roughly five TRBV segments were more frequent in patients than controls; TRBV5-6, TRBV5-1 and TRBV20-1 belonged to this group. Batch-matched samples strongly co-clustered by F measure.

Researchers reported that TCR beta cDNA libraries carried unique molecular identifiers. Each CDR3 protein gets one entry after TCRdb re-called the PCR reads with MiXCR. This table holds roughly 430,000 distinct CDR3 sequences, 39% found once. Input material: blood. The gene calls are TRBV20-1 and TRBJ1-2, with TRBD1 as a possible D gene (5 bases). The clonotype was recovered from a girl aged 2 to 10 with multiple sclerosis. CDR3 DNA sequence: TGCAGTGCTCGTTACGGGGCAGCGATTAGCTATGGCTACACCTTC. Translated: CSARYGAAISYGYTF.